These 8 T cell receptor beta chains originate from one sample sequenced in a study of CD8+ T cells in alopecia areata (dated by TCRdb to the late 2010s). The library was produced with the immunoSEQ multiplex PCR assay. For TCR sequencing, RNA was extracted from every sample and reverse transcribed into cDNA to serve as template. TCRdb took this table from immuneACCESS and kept in-frame rearrangements with V and J called. Such tables lack part of the clones; where checked against another copy, unresolved V genes explain under half of the gap, and the rest is unexplained. The sample table lists more than 200,000 clones, around two fifths of them with a count of one. The leading ten clones occupy 2% to 3% of the sample. The treatment or condition label here, explained by the study, means: oral pan-JAK inhibitor, 5-10 mg twice daily. The material was CD4+ T cells sorted from blood, obtained at approximately week 37, from a patient treated with tofacitinib. Every receptor here comes from a human donor with alopecia areata.

The J gene is TRBJ2-3, the V gene TRBV5-1; D might be TRBD2 (5 bases). The CDR3 sequence is 14 residues long. Trimming stripped 3 bases from V and 4 bases from J, with 12 bases between. The germline V gene encodes CDR1 SGHRS and CDR2 YFSETQ. The CDR3 DNA sequence: TGCGCCAGCAGCTCGAGCGGTATCCCAGATACGCAGTATTTT. It is translated as CASSSSGIPDTQYF.

The gene calls are TRBV10-3 and TRBJ1-5; unclear D gene. CDR1 is ENHRY and CDR2 is SYGVKD in the germline V gene. The CDR3 covers 15 residues. Trimming took 3 bases from V and 2 from J, leaving 11 bases between them. CDR3: CAISDRLEGNQPQHF. The CDR3 region has the DNA TGTGCCATCAGTGACAGGTTAGAGGGCAATCAGCCCCAGCATTTT.

This clone occurred a few times. The V call is TRBV18, the J call TRBJ2-3; D remains unclear. Trimming stripped 0 bases from V and 6 bases from J, with 4 bases between. The CDR3 is made up of 12 amino acids. The germline gives CDR1 KGHSH, CDR2 LQKENI. The CDR3, as DNA: TGTGCCAGCTCACCACCGTGGGATACGCAGTATTTT. Protein: CASSPPWDTQYF.

This clone was detected only a few times. The chain employs TRBV9 and TRBJ2-7; D might be TRBD2 (5 bases). V dropped 0 bases and J dropped 4 bases, with 11 bases sitting between them. CDR1 and CDR2 (germline): SGDLS, YYNGEE. The CDR3 runs to 14 residues. This CDR3 is CASSVGGEGYEQYF. CDR3 nucleotide sequence: TGTGCCAGCAGCGTAGGAGGAGAGGGATACGAGCAGTACTTC.

This sequence joins TRBV18 and TRBJ2-3; a weak D match, TRBD2 (6 bases). There are 14 residues in the CDR3. Trimming pared 5 bases from V and 5 bases from J, leaving 14 bases between. The germline gives CDR1 KGHSH, CDR2 LQKENI. The DNA for the CDR3 is TGTGCCAGCTCAACGGAGGGGCGCGGAGATACGCAGTATTTT. Its translation is CASSTEGRGDTQYF.

The gene calls are TRBV5-1 and TRBJ1-1; possible D gene TRBD1, 5 bases. The CDR3 covers 15 residues. The V gene's germline CDR1 is SGHRS and CDR2 YFSETQ. V was shortened by 7 bases and J by 1 base, with 17 bases between the two germline ends. The CDR3 is CASGKVGQGNTEAFF. The CDR3 DNA reads as TGCGCCAGCGGGAAAGTGGGGCAGGGGAACACTGAAGCTTTCTTT. Variable domain in full (rest from reference TRBV5-1 and TRBJ1-1): KAGVTQTPRYLIKTRGQQVTLSCSPISGHRSVSWYQQTPGQGLQFLFEYFSETQRNKGNFPGRFSGRQFSNSRSEMNVSTLELGDSALYLCASGKVGQGNTEAFFGQGTRLTVV.

This clone appeared a few times. CDR3 residues: CASTRDREGGYTF. CDR3 nucleotide sequence: TGTGCCAGCACCCGAGACAGGGAAGGAGGCTACACCTTC. V gene TRBV7-9 combines with J gene TRBJ1-2; TRBD1 matches 7 bases. Germline V gene sequence: CDR1 SEHNR, CDR2 FQNEAQ (reference sequence). The CDR3 totals 13 residues. V was pared by 7 bases and J by 8 bases, with 10 bases of the junction left unmatched. The full variable domain, with the rest looked up from reference TRBV7-9 and TRBJ1-2, is DTGVSQNPRHKITKRGQNVTFRCDPISEHNRLYWYRQTLGQGPEFLTYFQNEAQLEKSRLLSDRFSAERPKGSFSTLEIQRTEQGDSAMYLCASTRDREGGYTFGSGTRLTVV.

The CDR3 DNA sequence: TGTGCCAGCAGAACACAGGGGGCGAGGAACACCGGGGAGCTGTTTTTT. This codes for CASRTQGARNTGELFF. The J gene is TRBJ2-2, the V gene TRBV4-2, with TRBD1 matching over 9 bases. Germline CDR1 reads LGHNA; CDR2 reads YNFKEQ. The CDR3 extends over 16 amino acids. Trimming at V came to 6 bases and at J to 1 base, leaving 6 bases not matched to a gene.